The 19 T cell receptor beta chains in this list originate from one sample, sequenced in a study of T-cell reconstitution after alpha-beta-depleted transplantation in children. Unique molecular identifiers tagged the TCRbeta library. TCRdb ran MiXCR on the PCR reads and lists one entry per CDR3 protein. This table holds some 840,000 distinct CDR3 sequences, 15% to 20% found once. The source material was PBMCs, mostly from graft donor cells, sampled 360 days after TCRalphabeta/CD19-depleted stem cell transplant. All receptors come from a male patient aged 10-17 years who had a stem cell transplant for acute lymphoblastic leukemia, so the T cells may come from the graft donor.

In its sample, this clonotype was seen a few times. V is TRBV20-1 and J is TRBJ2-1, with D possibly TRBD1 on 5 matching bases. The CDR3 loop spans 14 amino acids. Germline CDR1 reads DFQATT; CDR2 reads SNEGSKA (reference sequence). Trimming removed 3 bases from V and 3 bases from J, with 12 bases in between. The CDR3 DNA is TGCAGTGCTAGTAGGGGTGGGAACTACAATGAGCAGTTCTTC. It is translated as CSASRGGNYNEQFF.

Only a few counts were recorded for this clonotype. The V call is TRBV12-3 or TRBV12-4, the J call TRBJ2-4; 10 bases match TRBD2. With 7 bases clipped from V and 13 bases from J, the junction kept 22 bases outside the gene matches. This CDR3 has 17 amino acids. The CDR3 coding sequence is TGTGCCAGCACCCTACGGCAAGCTAGCGGGAGCAGCCGACCCCAGTACTTC. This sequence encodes CASTLRQASGSSRPQYF.

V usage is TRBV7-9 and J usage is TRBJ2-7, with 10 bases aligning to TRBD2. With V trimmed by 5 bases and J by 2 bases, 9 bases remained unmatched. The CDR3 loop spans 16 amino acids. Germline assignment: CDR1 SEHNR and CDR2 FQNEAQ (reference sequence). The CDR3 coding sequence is TGTGCCAGCAGCCTAATAAGGACTAGCGGCCCCTACGAGCAGTACTTC. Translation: CASSLIRTSGPYEQYF.

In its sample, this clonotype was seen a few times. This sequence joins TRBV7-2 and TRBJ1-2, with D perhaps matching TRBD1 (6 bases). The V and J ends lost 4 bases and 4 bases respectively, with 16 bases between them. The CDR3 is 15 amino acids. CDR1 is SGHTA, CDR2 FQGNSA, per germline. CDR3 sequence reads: CASSSRTAMSYGYTF. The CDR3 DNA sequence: TGTGCCAGCAGCTCCAGGACAGCCATGAGCTATGGCTACACCTTC.

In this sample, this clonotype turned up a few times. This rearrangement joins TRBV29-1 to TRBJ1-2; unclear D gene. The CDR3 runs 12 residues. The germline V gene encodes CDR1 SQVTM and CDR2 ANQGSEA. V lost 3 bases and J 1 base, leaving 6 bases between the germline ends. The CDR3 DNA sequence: TGCAGCGTTGACGGGGTTAACTATGGCTACACCTTC. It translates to CSVDGVNYGYTF. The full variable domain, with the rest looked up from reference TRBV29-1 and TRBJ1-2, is SAVISQKPSRDICQRGTSLTIQCQVDSQVTMMFWYRQQPGQSLTLIATANQGSEATYESGFVIDKFPISRPNLTFSTLTVSNMSPEDSSIYLCSVDGVNYGYTFGSGTRLTVV.

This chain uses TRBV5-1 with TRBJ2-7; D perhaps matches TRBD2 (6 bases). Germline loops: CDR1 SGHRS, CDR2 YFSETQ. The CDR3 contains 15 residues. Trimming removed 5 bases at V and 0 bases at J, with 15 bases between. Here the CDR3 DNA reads TGCGCCAGCAGTCGTCAACGGGACTTCTCCTACGAGCAGTACTTC. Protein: CASSRQRDFSYEQYF.

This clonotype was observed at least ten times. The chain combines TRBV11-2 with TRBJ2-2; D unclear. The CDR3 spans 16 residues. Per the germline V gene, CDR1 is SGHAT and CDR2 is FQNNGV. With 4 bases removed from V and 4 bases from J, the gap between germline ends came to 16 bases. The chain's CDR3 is CASSSGWAALTGELFF. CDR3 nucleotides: TGTGCCAGCAGCTCCGGATGGGCCGCCCTCACCGGGGAGCTGTTTTTT.

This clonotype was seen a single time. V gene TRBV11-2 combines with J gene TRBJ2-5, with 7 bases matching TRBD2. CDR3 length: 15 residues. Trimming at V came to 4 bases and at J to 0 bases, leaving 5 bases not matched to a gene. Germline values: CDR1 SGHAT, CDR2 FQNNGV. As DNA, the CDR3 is TGTGCCAGCAGCTACGGGACTACGTACCAAGAGACCCAGTACTTC. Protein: CASSYGTTYQETQYF.

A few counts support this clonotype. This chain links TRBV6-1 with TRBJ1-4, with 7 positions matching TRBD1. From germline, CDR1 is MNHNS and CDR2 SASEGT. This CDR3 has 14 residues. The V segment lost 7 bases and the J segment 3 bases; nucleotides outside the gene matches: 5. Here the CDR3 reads CASNNRGANEKLFF. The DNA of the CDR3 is TGTGCCAGCAACAACAGGGGTGCTAATGAAAAACTGTTTTTT.

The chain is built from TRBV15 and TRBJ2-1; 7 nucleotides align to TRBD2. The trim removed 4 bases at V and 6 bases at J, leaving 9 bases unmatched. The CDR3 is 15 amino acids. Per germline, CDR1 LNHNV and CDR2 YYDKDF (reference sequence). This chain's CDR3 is CATSTLADVFNEQFF. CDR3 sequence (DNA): TGTGCCACCAGCACCCTAGCGGATGTGTTCAATGAGCAGTTCTTC.

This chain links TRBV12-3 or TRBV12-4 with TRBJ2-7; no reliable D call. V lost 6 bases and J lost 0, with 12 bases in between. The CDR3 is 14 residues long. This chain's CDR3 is CASRLSGGSYEQYF. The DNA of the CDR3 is TGTGCCAGCAGACTATCGGGCGGCTCCTACGAGCAGTACTTC.

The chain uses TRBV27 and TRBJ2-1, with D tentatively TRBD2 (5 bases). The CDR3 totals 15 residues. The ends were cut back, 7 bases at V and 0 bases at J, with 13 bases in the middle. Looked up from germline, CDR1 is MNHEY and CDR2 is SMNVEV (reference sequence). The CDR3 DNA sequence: TGTGCCAGCAACCAGCGGCTTAGCTCCTACAATGAGCAGTTCTTC. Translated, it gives CASNQRLSSYNEQFF.

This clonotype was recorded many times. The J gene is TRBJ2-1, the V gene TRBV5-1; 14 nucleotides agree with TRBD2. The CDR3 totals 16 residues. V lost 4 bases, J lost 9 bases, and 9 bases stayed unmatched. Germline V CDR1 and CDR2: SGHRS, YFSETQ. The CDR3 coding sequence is TGCGCCAGCAGCCAGGCGGGACTAGCGGGGGAAAGTGAGCAGTTCTTC. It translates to CASSQAGLAGESEQFF.

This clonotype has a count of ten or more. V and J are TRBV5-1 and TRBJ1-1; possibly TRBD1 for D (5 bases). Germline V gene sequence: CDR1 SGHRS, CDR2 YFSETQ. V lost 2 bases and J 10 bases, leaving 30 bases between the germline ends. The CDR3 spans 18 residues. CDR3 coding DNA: TGCGCCAGCAGCTTTTCAGGGCAGGTCAAATTGGGGAATCGAAGAGCTTTCTTT. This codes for CASSFSGQVKLGNRRAFF.

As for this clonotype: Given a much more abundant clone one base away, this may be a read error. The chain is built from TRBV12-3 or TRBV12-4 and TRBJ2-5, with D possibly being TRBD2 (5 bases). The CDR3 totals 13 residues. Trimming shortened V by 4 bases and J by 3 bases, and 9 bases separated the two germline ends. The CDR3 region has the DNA TGTGCCAGCAGTTCGAGGGCCAAAGAGACCCAGTACTTC. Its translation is CASSSRAKETQYF.

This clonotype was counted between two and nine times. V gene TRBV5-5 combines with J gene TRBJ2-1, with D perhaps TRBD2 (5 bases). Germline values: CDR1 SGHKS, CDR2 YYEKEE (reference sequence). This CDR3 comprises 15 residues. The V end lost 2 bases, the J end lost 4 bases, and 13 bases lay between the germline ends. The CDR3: CASSFTGMGYNEQFF. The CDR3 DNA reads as TGTGCCAGCAGCTTTACGGGGATGGGGTACAATGAGCAGTTCTTC. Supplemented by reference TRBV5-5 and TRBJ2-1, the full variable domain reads DAGVTQSPTHLIKTRGQQVTLRCSPISGHKSVSWYQQVLGQGPQFIFQYYEKEERGRGNFPDRFSARQFPNYSSELNVNALLLGDSALYLCASSFTGMGYNEQFFGPGTRLTVL.

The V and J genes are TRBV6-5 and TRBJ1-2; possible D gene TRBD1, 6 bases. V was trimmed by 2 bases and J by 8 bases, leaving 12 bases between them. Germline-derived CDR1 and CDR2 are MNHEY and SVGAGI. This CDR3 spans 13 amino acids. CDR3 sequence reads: CASSYPTGSGYTF. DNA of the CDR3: TGTGCCAGCAGTTACCCAACAGGGAGCGGCTACACCTTC.

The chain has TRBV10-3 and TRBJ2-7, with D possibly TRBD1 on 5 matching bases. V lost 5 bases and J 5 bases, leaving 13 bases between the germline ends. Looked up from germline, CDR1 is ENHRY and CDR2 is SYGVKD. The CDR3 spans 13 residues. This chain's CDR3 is CAISLQGFDEQYF. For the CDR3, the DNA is TGTGCCATCAGTCTCCAGGGCTTCGACGAGCAGTACTTC.

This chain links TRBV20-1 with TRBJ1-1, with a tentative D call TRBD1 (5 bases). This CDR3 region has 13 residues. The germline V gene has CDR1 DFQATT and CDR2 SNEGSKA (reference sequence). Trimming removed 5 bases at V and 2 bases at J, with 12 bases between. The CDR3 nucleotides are TGCAGTGCTCATGGGGCATTCAACACTGAAGCTTTCTTT. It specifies CSAHGAFNTEAFF.